The 28 T cell receptor beta chains below come from one sample, sequenced in a study of blood T cells in healthy people across ages. Primed by a sample-barcoded 5' primer and a J-beta primer mix, a second PCR proceeded for 7 to 11 cycles. TCRdb fed the 5' RACE reads into MiXCR, producing one record per CDR3 protein. The sample lists 1.2 million to 1.5 million distinct CDR3 sequences; around two fifths were seen once. The sequenced material came from blood. The origin of the receptors is a woman between 18 and 30 years old in good health.

The V and J genes are TRBV5-6 and TRBJ2-5; 7 bases are shared with TRBD1. The length of the CDR3 is 15 residues. V lost 1 base, J lost 6 bases, and 9 bases stayed unmatched. The germline V gene has CDR1 SGHDT and CDR2 YYEEEE. CDR3 region: CASSLTGETWKTQYF. DNA of the CDR3: TGTGCCAGCAGCTTGACAGGGGAGACTTGGAAGACCCAGTACTTC.

CDR3 in amino acids: CASTPARVSGYTF. CDR3 sequence (DNA): TGTGCCAGCACCCCGGCAAGGGTTTCTGGCTACACCTTC. This chain uses TRBV12-3 or TRBV12-4 with TRBJ1-2; D unresolved. The V and J ends lost 7 bases and 7 bases respectively, with 16 bases between them. The CDR3 contains 13 residues.

The rearrangement uses TRBV20-1 and TRBJ2-5; D is unclear. The ends were cut back, 6 bases at V and 11 bases at J, with 16 bases in the middle. CDR3 length equals 11 residues. Germline V lookup: CDR1 DFQATT, CDR2 SNEGSKA (reference sequence). CDR3 DNA sequence: TGCAGTGCGGGCTTTGGGCCTGAGCAGTACTTC. Translation gives CSAGFGPEQYF.

This clonotype was observed a handful of times. The chain combines TRBV24-1 with TRBJ1-2; no firm D call. Trimming took 2 bases from V and 5 from J, leaving 5 bases between them. CDR3 length equals 12 residues. CDR1 and CDR2 from the germline V gene are KGHDR and SFDVKD. CDR3 coding DNA: TGTGCCACCAGTGATTCCCAGTATGGCTACACCTTC. Its protein is CATSDSQYGYTF.

The chain has TRBV20-1 and TRBJ2-1; D is perhaps TRBD1 (7 bases). With 0 bases removed from V and 0 bases from J, the gap between germline ends came to 27 bases. This CDR3 has 21 residues. Germline CDR1 is DFQATT and CDR2 is SNEGSKA (reference sequence). This CDR3 reads CSARDPGLEGTAPSSYNEQFF. In DNA, the CDR3 is TGCAGTGCTAGAGATCCGGGACTTGAGGGGACAGCTCCGAGCTCCTACAATGAGCAGTTCTTC.

The chain carries TRBV6-5 and TRBJ2-1; D may correspond to TRBD1 or TRBD2 (5 bases each). From germline, CDR1 is MNHEY and CDR2 SVGAGI. CDR3 length: 15 residues. V was clipped by 9 bases and J by 0 bases, with 15 bases between them. The CDR3 sequence is CASAGDSYSYNEQFF. DNA of the CDR3: TGTGCCAGTGCGGGTGACAGTTACTCCTACAATGAGCAGTTCTTC.

The DNA of the CDR3 is TGTGCCAGCAGCCAAGATGACCCTAGCTTGAACACCGGGGAGCTGTTTTTT. The encoded protein is CASSQDDPSLNTGELFF. The chain couples TRBV3-1 to TRBJ2-2; TRBD2 might be the D (5 bases). V gave up 0 bases and J gave up 1 base, with 12 bases separating them. The length of the CDR3 is 17 residues. Germline values: CDR1 LGHDT, CDR2 YNNKEL (reference sequence).

The chain employs TRBV11-2 and TRBJ2-3; 7 bases align to TRBD1. This CDR3 spans 15 amino acids. With 5 bases clipped from V and 3 bases from J, the junction kept 8 bases outside the gene matches. Germline V gene data show CDR1 as SGHAT and CDR2 as FQNNGV. This CDR3 is CASSPPGTATDTQYF. The CDR3 DNA is TGTGCCAGCAGCCCCCCGGGGACAGCTACAGATACGCAGTATTTT.

This rearrangement joins TRBV18 to TRBJ2-7; D is unresolved. The CDR3 has 13 amino acids. Germline V gene lookup returns CDR1 KGHSH and CDR2 LQKENI. Trimming stripped 2 bases from V and 5 bases from J, with 10 bases between. CDR3 sequence (DNA): TGTGCCAGCTCACCAGTAGGGTTTGACGAGCAGTACTTC. Its translation: CASSPVGFDEQYF.

This clonotype has a handful of counts. The chain links TRBV28 to TRBJ2-7, with D hard to call. Germline V gives CDR1 MDHEN, CDR2 SYDVKM. Deletions cut 1 base from V and 6 bases from J, with 7 bases between. The CDR3 is 12 residues long. The DNA of the CDR3 is TGTGCCAGCAGTTTATTATCCCTCGAGCAGTACTTC. This codes for CASSLLSLEQYF.

This sequence joins TRBV27 and TRBJ1-2; 12 bases match TRBD1. This CDR3 comprises 16 residues. The germline gives CDR1 MNHEY, CDR2 SMNVEV (reference sequence). The junction had 3 bases not matched to a gene; V was cut back by 1 base and J by 3 bases. The CDR3 region is CASSLYGDRGHYGYTF. The CDR3 DNA sequence: TGTGCCAGCAGTTTATATGGGGACAGGGGGCACTATGGCTACACCTTC.

The chain recombines TRBV20-1 with TRBJ2-2, with 7 bases matching TRBD1. The CDR3 length is 14 residues. The V and J ends lost 3 bases and 2 bases, in that order; junction bases with no gene match: 3. The V gene's germline CDR1 is DFQATT and CDR2 SNEGSKA (reference sequence). CDR3 bases: TGCAGTGCTAGCCGGACAGGAAACACCGGGGAGCTGTTTTTT. Protein: CSASRTGNTGELFF.

This chain links TRBV6-1 with TRBJ2-7; D is unclear. CDR1 is MNHNS, CDR2 SASEGT, per germline. This CDR3 is built from 15 residues. Trimming left V 6 bases short and J 3 bases short, with 18 bases between. The CDR3 sequence: CASRAHGRGYYEQYF. Written as DNA, the CDR3 is TGTGCCAGCAGAGCCCATGGCCGCGGATACTACGAGCAGTACTTC.

The J gene is TRBJ1-4, the V gene TRBV18; D remains unclear. CDR1 and CDR2 from the germline V gene are KGHSH and LQKENI. Trimming took 3 bases from V and 4 from J, leaving 12 bases between them. CDR3 length equals 15 residues. CDR3 in DNA: TGTGCCAGCTCACCGAACCGGGAGTATAATGAAAAACTGTTTTTT. Residues: CASSPNREYNEKLFF.

This chain connects TRBV24-1 to TRBJ1-1, with D possibly TRBD1 on 5 matching bases. The CDR3 contains 12 residues. CDR1 KGHDR and CDR2 SFDVKD come from the germline V gene. Trimming cost V 6 bases and J 5 bases, with 9 bases left between them. This chain's CDR3 is CATSRWGTEAFF. CDR3 bases: TGTGCCACCAGTCGGTGGGGGACTGAAGCTTTCTTT.

This clonotype was counted a single time. This chain links TRBV18 with TRBJ2-7, with 8 nucleotides matching TRBD2. The J call may be faulty, since TRBJ2-5 better matches the DNA end. The length of the CDR3 is 14 residues. Germline assignment: CDR1 KGHSH and CDR2 LQKENI. The CDR3 DNA sequence: TGTGCCAGCTCACCGGAAGCGGGAGAAGTGACCCAGTACTTC. This translates into CASSPEAGEVTQYF.

The CDR3 nucleotides read TGTGCCAGCTCACCTACCTTAGCGGGAGGCCACAATGAGCAGTTCTTC. It yields the protein CASSPTLAGGHNEQFF. The chain combines TRBV18 with TRBJ2-1; TRBD2 matches 10 bases. The ends lost 3 bases at V and 5 bases at J; junction bases unmatched: 7. The V gene's germline CDR1 is KGHSH and CDR2 LQKENI. The CDR3 runs to 16 residues.

This clonotype appeared a few times. The CDR3 DNA sequence: TGCGCCAGCAGCCCCCTCGTGTGGGGAGTTAACTATGGCTACACCTTC. Its protein product is CASSPLVWGVNYGYTF. The chain employs TRBV4-1 and TRBJ1-2, with D uncertain. The CDR3 runs to 16 residues. Germline CDR1 reads MGHRA; CDR2 reads YSYEKL. V was cut by 4 bases and J by 1 base, with 16 bases left in between.

On this clonotype: The junction and the germline gene differ at one end; a read error may be behind it. The rearrangement uses TRBV5-1 and TRBJ1-2, with 10 bases that match TRBD1. This CDR3 spans 14 amino acids. The germline CDR1 and CDR2 sequences are SGHRS and YFSETQ. The CDR3 nucleotides are TGCGTCAGCAGCGAACGGACAGGGGGCTATGGCTACACCTTC. Protein sequence: CVSSERTGGYGYTF.

The CDR3 region is CASSERTGRNTEAFF. In DNA, the CDR3 is TGCGCCAGCAGCGAGAGGACAGGGAGGAACACTGAAGCTTTCTTT. The chain carries TRBV5-1 and TRBJ1-1; 8 bases are a match to TRBD1. CDR1 SGHRS and CDR2 YFSETQ come from the germline V gene. Trimming cost V 4 bases and J 1 base; bases outside gene matches: 6. This CDR3 is built from 15 residues.

This clonotype showed up just a few times. J is TRBJ2-1 and V is TRBV3-1; 8 nucleotides line up with TRBD2. The trim removed 0 bases at V and 2 bases at J, leaving 3 bases unmatched. Germline CDR1 LGHDT, CDR2 YNNKEL (reference sequence). The CDR3 is made up of 16 amino acids. The CDR3 reads CASSQDTGGAYNEQFF. In DNA, the CDR3 is TGTGCCAGCAGCCAAGATACCGGGGGGGCCTACAATGAGCAGTTCTTC.

This clonotype was counted between two and nine times. This chain connects TRBV3-1 to TRBJ2-1; D is perhaps TRBD2 (6 bases). V dropped 1 base and J dropped 4 bases, with 20 bases sitting between them. Germline assignment: CDR1 LGHDT and CDR2 YNNKEL (reference sequence). This CDR3 has 18 amino acids. DNA of the CDR3: TGTGCCAGCAGCCAAGGAAAGAGAACTAGCCATGGGTACAATGAGCAGTTCTTC. This encodes CASSQGKRTSHGYNEQFF.

This chain links TRBV6-2 or TRBV6-3 with TRBJ2-7, with unresolved D. V was shortened by 4 bases and J by 5 bases, with 3 bases between the two germline ends. This CDR3 has 10 amino acids. In germline, CDR1 is MNHEY, CDR2 SVGEGT. CDR3 in amino acids: CASSSHEQYF. The CDR3 bases are TGTGCCAGCAGTTCCCACGAGCAGTACTTC.

This clonotype was detected a few times. This chain connects TRBV28 to TRBJ1-1; tentatively, D is TRBD1 (5 bases). CDR1 is MDHEN and CDR2 is SYDVKM in the germline V gene. V was trimmed by 6 bases and J by 7 bases, leaving 18 bases between them. This CDR3 spans 14 amino acids. The CDR3 coding sequence is TGTGCCAGCAGCCCACGCGGGGGAGGCCATGAAGCTTTCTTT. Its protein product is CASSPRGGGHEAFF.

V is TRBV20-1 and J is TRBJ2-3; 7 bases fit TRBD2. The trim removed 6 bases at V and 0 bases at J, leaving 9 bases unmatched. The CDR3 has 15 amino acids. CDR1 is DFQATT and CDR2 is SNEGSKA in the germline V gene (reference sequence). CDR3 coding DNA: TGCAGTGCCACAACGCTTAGCGGGAGCACAGATACGCAGTATTTT. This translates into CSATTLSGSTDTQYF.

V and J are TRBV7-2 and TRBJ2-1, with 11 nucleotides matching TRBD2. Germline V gene lookup returns CDR1 SGHTA and CDR2 FQGNSA. Trimming at V came to 2 bases and at J to 0 bases, leaving 3 bases not matched to a gene. The CDR3 sequence is 17 residues long. The CDR3: CASSLPSGGSSYNEQFF. The CDR3 DNA sequence: TGTGCCAGCAGCTTACCTAGCGGGGGGAGCTCCTACAATGAGCAGTTCTTC.

The chain couples TRBV25-1 to TRBJ1-2; D possibly corresponds to TRBD1 (5 bases). The CDR3 covers 21 residues. Germline-derived CDR1 and CDR2 are MGHDK and SYGVNS. Trimming took 2 bases from V and 2 from J, leaving 30 bases between them. CDR3 region: CASSERHVGSRDGPSNYGYTF. Here the CDR3 DNA reads TGTGCCAGCAGTGAAAGACATGTGGGGAGCCGGGACGGCCCCTCGAACTATGGCTACACCTTC.

The gene calls are TRBV20-1 and TRBJ2-7; 11 bases align to TRBD2. V shed 5 bases and J 0 bases; nucleotides not matched to a gene: 9. The CDR3 runs 16 residues. Germline V gives CDR1 DFQATT, CDR2 SNEGSKA (reference sequence). CDR3: CSALNPSGGSSYEQYF. The DNA of the CDR3 is TGCAGTGCTCTTAACCCTAGCGGGGGGAGCTCCTACGAGCAGTACTTC.